A selection of T cell receptor beta chains follows, all from one sample in a study of response to subunit inactivated influenza vaccine. One entry per CDR3 protein, called by TCRdb with MiXCR from the RT-PCR reads. The data hold a few hundred thousand distinct CDR3 sequences, with 14% observed a single time. Sequenced material: PBMCs from blood, taken less than 13 days after vaccination. These receptors originate from a man aged 50 to 59 who received an inactivated influenza vaccine. CDR3s include the opening cysteine and the closing phenylalanine or tryptophan. Fields, in order: clone size, V gene, D gene, J gene, CDR3 DNA, CDR3 protein. A D gene is named only where the DNA matches it firmly. Some rows have no size entry. The others give once, few or many, or a class for an expanded clone.

abundance: few
v_gene: TRBV9
d_gene: NA
j_gene: TRBJ2-2
CDR3nt: TGTGCCAGCAGCGTATCGCCGAATTCGAACACCGGGGAGCTGTTTTTT
CDR3aa: CASSVSPNSNTGELFF

abundance: few
v_gene: TRBV3-1
d_gene: NA
j_gene: TRBJ1-2
CDR3nt: TGTGCCAGCAGCCAGAGGGGTCATGGCTACACCTTC
CDR3aa: CASSQRGHGYTF

abundance: few
v_gene: TRBV4-3
d_gene: NA
j_gene: TRBJ2-4
CDR3nt: TGCGCCAGCAGCCAAGATCTCGGTAGCGGAGGGCCCCGAAACATTCAGTACTTC
CDR3aa: CASSQDLGSGGPRNIQYF

abundance: NA
v_gene: TRBV20-1
d_gene: NA
j_gene: TRBJ2-3
CDR3nt: TGCAGTGCTCCCCCCGGATGGGCCACAGATACGCAGTATTTT
CDR3aa: CSAPPGWATDTQYF

abundance: few
v_gene: TRBV6-5
d_gene: TRBD1
j_gene: TRBJ1-2
CDR3nt: TGTGCCAGCAGTTACTCCAGGACAGGGAAAAACTATGGCTACACCTTC
CDR3aa: CASSYSRTGKNYGYTF

abundance: few
v_gene: TRBV20-1
d_gene: TRBD2
j_gene: TRBJ2-7
CDR3nt: TGCAGTGCCCCGAGGGGGACTAGCCTCTACGAGCAGTACTTC
CDR3aa: CSAPRGTSLYEQYF

abundance: few
v_gene: TRBV7-9
d_gene: NA
j_gene: TRBJ2-2
CDR3nt: TGTGCCAGCAGCCCAAGGTCAACTACACCGAACACCGGGGAGCTGTTTTTT
CDR3aa: CASSPRSTTPNTGELFF

abundance: NA
v_gene: TRBV6-5
d_gene: TRBD1
j_gene: TRBJ1-2
CDR3nt: TGTGCCAGCAGTTATGTCCGGGACAGACTATCCTATGGCTACACCTTC
CDR3aa: CASSYVRDRLSYGYTF

abundance: many
v_gene: TRBV19
d_gene: NA
j_gene: TRBJ2-4
CDR3nt: TGTGCCAGTAGTACCGGACAGAAAAACATTCAGTACTTC
CDR3aa: CASSTGQKNIQYF

abundance: NA
v_gene: TRBV25-1
d_gene: NA
j_gene: TRBJ2-7
CDR3nt: TGTGCCAGCAGTGATCTCGGTACCTACGAGCAGTACTTC
CDR3aa: CASSDLGTYEQYF

abundance: NA
v_gene: TRBV20-1
d_gene: TRBD2
j_gene: TRBJ2-3
CDR3nt: TGCAGTGCTTCGGGACTAGCGGGAGGAGGGAGCACAGATACGCAGTATTTT
CDR3aa: CSASGLAGGGSTDTQYF

abundance: NA
v_gene: TRBV9
d_gene: TRBD1
j_gene: TRBJ2-7
CDR3nt: TGTGCCAGCAGCGCACAAGAACAGGGGGCTTACGAGCAGTACTTC
CDR3aa: CASSAQEQGAYEQYF

abundance: few
v_gene: TRBV2
d_gene: NA
j_gene: TRBJ2-3
CDR3nt: TGTGCCAGCAGTGACTCGTCAGGGGCGCCCAGCACAGATACGCAGTATTTT
CDR3aa: CASSDSSGAPSTDTQYF

abundance: few
v_gene: TRBV15
d_gene: NA
j_gene: TRBJ1-2
CDR3nt: TGTGCCACCAGCAGGACGAGGGTCGGTCGCGGCTACACCTTC
CDR3aa: CATSRTRVGRGYTF

abundance: NA
v_gene: TRBV10-3
d_gene: NA
j_gene: TRBJ2-6
CDR3nt: TGTGCCATCAGTGAGCTGGCAGGGAGTGGGGCCAACGTCCTGACTTTC
CDR3aa: CAISELAGSGANVLTF

abundance: NA
v_gene: TRBV6-2/TRBV6-3
d_gene: NA
j_gene: TRBJ1-5
CDR3nt: TGTGCCAGCAGCCTTACGGACAGAAAAAATCAGCCCCAGCATTTT
CDR3aa: CASSLTDRKNQPQHF

abundance: NA
v_gene: TRBV6-2/TRBV6-3
d_gene: NA
j_gene: TRBJ1-1
CDR3nt: TGTGCCAGCAGTTACCGTTTGAACACTGAAGCTTTCTTT
CDR3aa: CASSYRLNTEAFF

abundance: few
v_gene: TRBV12-3/TRBV12-4
d_gene: TRBD1
j_gene: TRBJ1-2
CDR3nt: TGTGCCAGCAGTCTGACAGGGAACGGCTACACCTTC
CDR3aa: CASSLTGNGYTF

abundance: NA
v_gene: TRBV2
d_gene: NA
j_gene: TRBJ2-1
CDR3nt: TGTGCCAGCAGTGACGGACCAGAGGGCGGGCAGTTCTTC
CDR3aa: CASSDGPEGGQFF

abundance: NA
v_gene: TRBV18
d_gene: NA
j_gene: TRBJ1-6
CDR3nt: TGTGCCAGCTCACCACTCAGACAGGACGATTCACCCCTCCACTTT
CDR3aa: CASSPLRQDDSPLHF

abundance: NA
v_gene: TRBV12-3/TRBV12-4
d_gene: NA
j_gene: TRBJ2-7
CDR3nt: TGTGCCAGCAGTTTGTCGGGTCGACAGTACTTC
CDR3aa: CASSLSGRQYF

abundance: few
v_gene: TRBV6-2/TRBV6-3
d_gene: NA
j_gene: TRBJ1-2
CDR3nt: TGTGCCAGCAGTTACTTCGGGATCTCCGCTGGCTACACCTTC
CDR3aa: CASSYFGISAGYTF

abundance: few
v_gene: TRBV2
d_gene: TRBD2
j_gene: TRBJ2-3
CDR3nt: TGTGCCAGCAGCGGACCGTACGGGACTAGCACGACAGATACGCAGTATTTT
CDR3aa: CASSGPYGTSTTDTQYF

abundance: many
v_gene: TRBV7-8
d_gene: TRBD2
j_gene: TRBJ2-1
CDR3nt: TGTGCCAGCAGCTTGGGCGGGAGCTTATACAATGAGCAGTTCTTC
CDR3aa: CASSLGGSLYNEQFF

abundance: few
v_gene: TRBV30
d_gene: TRBD1
j_gene: TRBJ1-4
CDR3nt: TGTGCCTGGAGGGAACAGGGGGCTGGGGAAAAACTGTTTTTT
CDR3aa: CAWREQGAGEKLFF

abundance: few
v_gene: TRBV6-1
d_gene: TRBD2
j_gene: TRBJ2-3
CDR3nt: TGTGCCAGCAGCGGAACTAGCGGCTACACAGATACGCAGTATTTT
CDR3aa: CASSGTSGYTDTQYF

abundance: NA
v_gene: TRBV30
d_gene: TRBD1
j_gene: TRBJ2-7
CDR3nt: TGTGCCGGGGGGACAGGGGGTTTGACCTACGAGCAGTACTTC
CDR3aa: CAGGTGGLTYEQYF

abundance: few
v_gene: TRBV29-1
d_gene: TRBD1
j_gene: TRBJ1-4
CDR3nt: TGCAGCGTGACAGGGGCCCCCGACAAAGAAAAACTGTTTTTT
CDR3aa: CSVTGAPDKEKLFF

abundance: many
v_gene: TRBV6-2/TRBV6-3
d_gene: TRBD2
j_gene: TRBJ2-1
CDR3nt: TGTGCCAGCAGTTACTCGAAGTTTGGTAGCGGGAGTCATGAGCAGTTCTTC
CDR3aa: CASSYSKFGSGSHEQFF

abundance: NA
v_gene: TRBV5-1
d_gene: TRBD1
j_gene: TRBJ2-1
CDR3nt: TGCGCCAGCAGCTTGGCCAAGGTCGGGTATAGGACAGGCTACAATGAGCAGTTCTTC
CDR3aa: CASSLAKVGYRTGYNEQFF

abundance: NA
v_gene: TRBV12-3/TRBV12-4
d_gene: NA
j_gene: TRBJ1-6
CDR3nt: TGTGCCAGCAGTTTCGGGGGGCTTTCAGGATCACCCCTCCACTTT
CDR3aa: CASSFGGLSGSPLHF

abundance: few
v_gene: TRBV3-1
d_gene: NA
j_gene: TRBJ2-7
CDR3nt: TGTGCCAGCAGCTACCCACCGGGTCCCTACGAGCAGTACTTC
CDR3aa: CASSYPPGPYEQYF

abundance: many
v_gene: TRBV20-1
d_gene: TRBD2
j_gene: TRBJ2-1
CDR3nt: TGCAGTGCTAGAGAAATTAGCGGGAGCCGCGATGAGCAGTTCTTC
CDR3aa: CSAREISGSRDEQFF

abundance: few
v_gene: TRBV24-1
d_gene: TRBD2
j_gene: TRBJ2-1
CDR3nt: TGTGCCACCAGTGATTTCGTAGCGGGGCTCAATGAGCAGTTCTTC
CDR3aa: CATSDFVAGLNEQFF

abundance: NA
v_gene: TRBV12-3/TRBV12-4
d_gene: NA
j_gene: TRBJ2-1
CDR3nt: TGTGCCAGCAGTTTTGGGGGATTCTACAATGAGCAGTTCTTC
CDR3aa: CASSFGGFYNEQFF

abundance: NA
v_gene: TRBV7-6
d_gene: TRBD2
j_gene: TRBJ2-2
CDR3nt: TGTGCCAGCAGTAGAACCGGGACTAGCGGGAGAAACGCCGGGGAGCTGTTTTTT
CDR3aa: CASSRTGTSGRNAGELFF

abundance: NA
v_gene: TRBV4-2
d_gene: TRBD2
j_gene: TRBJ2-7
CDR3nt: TGTGCCAGCAGCCAAGAGTCTAGCGGGAACTCCTACGAGCAGTACTTC
CDR3aa: CASSQESSGNSYEQYF

abundance: NA
v_gene: TRBV12-3/TRBV12-4
d_gene: NA
j_gene: TRBJ2-7
CDR3nt: TGTGCCAGCAGTTTATGGAGTTGGGCAGCCCCCTACGAGCAGTACTTC
CDR3aa: CASSLWSWAAPYEQYF

abundance: few
v_gene: TRBV29-1
d_gene: NA
j_gene: TRBJ2-1
CDR3nt: TGCAGCGTTGCGGGGGCTTGGGACAATGAGCAGTTCTTC
CDR3aa: CSVAGAWDNEQFF

abundance: NA
v_gene: TRBV20-1
d_gene: TRBD2
j_gene: TRBJ2-7
CDR3nt: TGCAGTGCTAAGCTTCGGGGGGGTAACTACGAGCAGTACTTC
CDR3aa: CSAKLRGGNYEQYF

abundance: few
v_gene: TRBV20-1
d_gene: NA
j_gene: TRBJ2-4
CDR3nt: TGCAGTGCTGGCCCCGGTAGGGGCAAAAACATTCAGTACTTC
CDR3aa: CSAGPGRGKNIQYF

abundance: NA
v_gene: TRBV5-5
d_gene: TRBD1
j_gene: TRBJ2-1
CDR3nt: TGTGCCAGCAGCCTCGACAGGGATCGGGATAATGAGCAGTTCTTC
CDR3aa: CASSLDRDRDNEQFF

abundance: few
v_gene: TRBV7-2
d_gene: NA
j_gene: TRBJ2-1
CDR3nt: TGTGCCAGCAGCTTAGCGGGAGTCCGGTACAATGAGCAGTTCTTC
CDR3aa: CASSLAGVRYNEQFF

abundance: NA
v_gene: TRBV29-1
d_gene: NA
j_gene: TRBJ1-5
CDR3nt: TGCAGCGTTGGAAGTCAGAGGGATCAGCCCCAGCATTTT
CDR3aa: CSVGSQRDQPQHF

abundance: NA
v_gene: TRBV7-9
d_gene: NA
j_gene: TRBJ2-3
CDR3nt: TGTGCCAGCAGCTTATTACGCCGGGTCACAGATACGCAGTATTTT
CDR3aa: CASSLLRRVTDTQYF

abundance: few
v_gene: TRBV10-3
d_gene: NA
j_gene: TRBJ2-7
CDR3nt: TGTGCCATCAATAATAGGCGGGAGCAGTACTTC
CDR3aa: CAINNRREQYF

abundance: few
v_gene: TRBV5-1
d_gene: NA
j_gene: TRBJ2-7
CDR3nt: TGCGCCATCACCGGGGTCGAATACGAGCAGTACTTC
CDR3aa: CAITGVEYEQYF

abundance: NA
v_gene: TRBV18
d_gene: NA
j_gene: TRBJ2-3
CDR3nt: TGTGCCAGCTCACCACCGGTCGGGTCTAGCACAGATACGCAGTATTTT
CDR3aa: CASSPPVGSSTDTQYF

abundance: many
v_gene: TRBV7-2
d_gene: NA
j_gene: TRBJ2-6
CDR3nt: TGTGCCAGCAGCTTAAGGGACGCTGGGGCCAACGTCCTGACTTTC
CDR3aa: CASSLRDAGANVLTF